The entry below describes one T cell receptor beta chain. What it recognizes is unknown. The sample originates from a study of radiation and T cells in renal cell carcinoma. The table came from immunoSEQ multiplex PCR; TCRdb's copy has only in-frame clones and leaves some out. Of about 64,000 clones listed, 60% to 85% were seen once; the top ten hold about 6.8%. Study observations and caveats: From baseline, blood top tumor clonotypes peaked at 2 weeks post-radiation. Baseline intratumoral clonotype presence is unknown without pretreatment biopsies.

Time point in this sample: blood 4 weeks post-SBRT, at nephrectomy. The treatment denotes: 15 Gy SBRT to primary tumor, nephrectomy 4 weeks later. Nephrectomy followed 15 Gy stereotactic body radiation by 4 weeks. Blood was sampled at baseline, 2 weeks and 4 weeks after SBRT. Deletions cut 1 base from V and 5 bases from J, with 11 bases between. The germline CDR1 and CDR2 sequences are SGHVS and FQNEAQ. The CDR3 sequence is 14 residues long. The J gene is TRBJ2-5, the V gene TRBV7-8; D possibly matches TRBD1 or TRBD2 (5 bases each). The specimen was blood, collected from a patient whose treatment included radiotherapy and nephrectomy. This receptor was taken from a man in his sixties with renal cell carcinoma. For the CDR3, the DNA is TGTGCCAGCAGCTTAGTTGGGGGTTCGGAGACCCAGTACTTC. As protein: CASSLVGGSETQYF.